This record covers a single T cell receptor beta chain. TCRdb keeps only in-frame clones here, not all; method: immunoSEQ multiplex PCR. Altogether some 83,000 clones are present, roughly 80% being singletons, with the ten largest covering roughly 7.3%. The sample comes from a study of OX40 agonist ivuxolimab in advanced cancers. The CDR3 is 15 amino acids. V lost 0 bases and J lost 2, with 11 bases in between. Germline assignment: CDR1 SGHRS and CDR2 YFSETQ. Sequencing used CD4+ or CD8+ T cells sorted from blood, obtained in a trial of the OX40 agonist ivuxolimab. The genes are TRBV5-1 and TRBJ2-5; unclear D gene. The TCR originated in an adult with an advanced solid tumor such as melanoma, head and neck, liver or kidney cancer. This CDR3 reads CASSLAGPLQETQYF. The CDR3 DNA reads TGCGCCAGCAGCTTGGCCGGGCCGCTTCAAGAGACCCAGTACTTC.